This T cell receptor beta chain was profiled in a study of cytomegalovirus exposure and HLA in healthy donors. Study-level findings and limits: A previous analysis found most TCR beta V segments productive roughly 87% or roughly 30% of the time.

The CDR3 sequence is 16 residues long. Germline CDR1 and CDR2: SGHAT and FQNNGV. V shed 4 bases and J 4 bases; nucleotides not matched to a gene: 3. Only a few counts were recorded for this clone. As yet, its antigen is unknown. Amplification used 60 Vbeta primers and 13 Jbeta primers. Using immunoSEQ multiplex PCR, the repertoire was profiled, and TCRdb retains in-frame clones only, with some absent. The data contain about 140,000 clones, 66% of them singletons. Sequenced input: PBMCs. The receptor was isolated from a human donor in good health. V is TRBV11-2 and J is TRBJ2-2; TRBD2 agrees at 13 bases. CDR3 sequence (DNA): TGTGCCAGCAGCTCTCGGACTAGCGGGAGCACCGGGGAGCTGTTTTTT. Residues: CASSSRTSGSTGELFF.